This is a list of T cell receptor beta chains from one sample in a study of T cells in localized non-small cell lung cancer. Clones were read by immunoSEQ multiplex PCR, and TCRdb kept only the in-frame ones, dropping some. The table has fewer than 95,000 clones, just over 90% seen once. This specimen consisted of PBMCs, obtained before any cancer treatment. These receptor sequences come from a woman between 35 and 70 years old with stage II squamous cell lung carcinoma. Both conserved end residues are part of each CDR3. D genes are given only for firm matches. Size tells how often a clone was seen (once, few, many) or the class of an expanded clone, and some rows leave it out.

j_call | clone_size | d_call | v_call | cdr3_aa | cdr3_nt
TRBJ2-3 | - | - | TRBV10-3 | CAISEVSDTQYF | TGTGCCATCAGTGAAGTGTCAGATACGCAGTATTTT
TRBJ1-1 | - | - | TRBV12-2 | CASRLAGSNTEAFF | TGTGCAAGTCGCTTAGCCGGATCGAACACTGAAGCTTTCTTT
TRBJ1-1 | - | - | TRBV10-3 | CAINGRLTNTEAFF | TGTGCCATCAATGGACGGCTCACGAACACTGAAGCTTTCTTT
TRBJ1-2 | - | - | TRBV6-1 | CASRTRPSPRNGYTF | TGTGCCAGCAGAACCCGTCCCTCTCCCCGCAACGGCTACACCTTC
TRBJ2-7 | once | - | TRBV27 | CASSLCSTGDPYEQYF | TGTGCCAGCAGTTTATGCTCCACAGGAGACCCCTACGAGCAGTACTTC
TRBJ1-2 | - | TRBD1 | TRBV23-1 | CASSQSLDRASNYGYTF | TGCGCCAGCAGTCAATCTTTAGACAGGGCATCTAACTATGGCTACACCTTC
TRBJ2-7 | - | - | TRBV6-1 | CATKLDEQYF | TGTGCCACCAAGTTAGACGAGCAGTACTTC
TRBJ1-1 | - | - | TRBV10-2 | CASRGSLNTEAFF | TGCGCCAGCAGGGGATCCCTAAACACTGAAGCTTTCTTT
TRBJ1-1 | - | - | TRBV7-8 | CASSRREGDTEAFF | TGTGCCAGCAGCAGACGGGAAGGGGACACTGAAGCTTTCTTT
TRBJ1-1 | - | - | TRBV5-6 | CASRWEGRGGNTEAFF | TGTGCCAGCAGGTGGGAGGGTAGAGGGGGGAACACTGAAGCTTTCTTT
TRBJ1-4 | few | - | TRBV19 | CASHRGDVGEKLFF | TGTGCCAGCCATCGGGGGGATGTGGGTGAAAAACTGTTTTTT
TRBJ2-2 | - | TRBD2 | TRBV6-1 | CASSEEERDYTGELFF | TGTGCCAGCAGTGAGGAAGAGCGGGATTACACCGGGGAGCTGTTTTTT
TRBJ2-1 | once | TRBD2 | TRBV16 | CASKPSGPTGAAYNEQFF | TGTGCCAGCAAGCCTAGCGGGCCCACGGGGGCGGCCTACAATGAGCAGTTCTTC
TRBJ2-1 | - | TRBD1 | TRBV29-1 | CSVEVQGASYNEQFF | TGCAGCGTTGAAGTCCAGGGGGCGTCTTACAATGAGCAGTTCTTC
TRBJ2-3 | - | TRBD2 | TRBV9 | CASSVEASGTDTQYF | TGTGCCAGCAGCGTAGAGGCTAGCGGGACAGATACGCAGTATTTT
TRBJ1-6 | - | - | TRBV28 | CASSSVVPSYNSPLHF | TGTGCCAGCAGTTCTGTGGTTCCATCCTATAATTCACCCCTCCACTTT
TRBJ2-2 | - | - | TRBV11-3 | CASSLLGNTGELFF | TGTGCCAGCAGCTTACTCGGGAACACCGGGGAGCTGTTTTTT
TRBJ2-7 | - | TRBD1 | TRBV6-5 | CASTGRDRGSNEQYF | TGTGCCAGCACCGGGCGGGACAGGGGAAGTAACGAGCAGTACTTC
TRBJ2-3 | - | - | TRBV11-2 | CASSYDRSDTQYF | TGTGCCAGCAGCTACGACAGATCAGATACGCAGTATTTT
TRBJ1-5 | - | - | TRBV28 | CASGDQPQHF | TGTGCCAGCGGAGATCAGCCCCAGCATTTT
TRBJ2-2 | - | - | TRBV5-1 | CASSLGANTGELFF | TGCGCCAGCAGCCTAGGGGCTAACACCGGGGAGCTGTTTTTT
TRBJ2-7 | - | TRBD1 | TRBV27 | CASSPRTGGVPPSYEQYF | TGTGCCAGCAGCCCGAGGACAGGGGGCGTCCCCCCATCCTACGAGCAGTACTTC
TRBJ2-1 | - | - | TRBV12-2 | CASRLASRGLRNEQFF | TGTGCAAGTCGCTTAGCGAGTCGGGGGCTGAGGAATGAGCAGTTCTTC
TRBJ2-2 | - | - | TRBV5-1 | CASSLVTATGELFF | TGCGCCAGCAGCTTGGTGACGGCCACCGGGGAGCTGTTTTTT
TRBJ2-1 | - | TRBD2 | TRBV29-1 | CSVEDREGYNEQFF | TGCAGCGTTGAAGATCGGGAGGGCTACAATGAGCAGTTCTTC
TRBJ1-4 | - | TRBD1 | TRBV2 | CASTRKGGQGGGGNEKLFF | TGTGCCAGCACCCGAAAAGGGGGACAGGGGGGAGGAGGTAATGAAAAACTGTTTTTT
TRBJ2-3 | - | TRBD1 | TRBV30 | CAWSRGQGSTDTQYF | TGTGCCTGGAGTCGGGGACAGGGATCCACAGATACGCAGTATTTT
TRBJ2-1 | - | - | TRBV28 | CALTGGGYNEQFF | TGTGCCCTAACAGGAGGGGGCTACAATGAGCAGTTCTTC
TRBJ2-7 | - | TRBD1 | TRBV6-1 | CASSEAGTGAYEQYF | TGTGCCAGCAGTGAGGCCGGGACAGGAGCCTACGAGCAGTACTTC
TRBJ1-2 | - | TRBD1 | TRBV7-9 | CASRPPPDREKYGYTF | TGTGCCAGCAGGCCGCCCCCGGACAGGGAAAAATATGGCTACACCTTC
TRBJ2-3 | - | - | TRBV11-3 | CASSPGGAGDTQYF | TGTGCCAGCAGCCCAGGGGGGGCAGGAGATACGCAGTATTTT
TRBJ1-1 | - | - | TRBV5-1 | CASSLSVRAGGGGTEAFF | TGCGCCAGCAGCTTGTCGGTCCGGGCCGGCGGGGGTGGCACTGAAGCTTTCTTT
TRBJ1-2 | once | - | TRBV14 | CASSRGGVIYGYTF | TGTGCCAGCAGCCGGGGAGGGGTGATCTATGGCTACACCTTC
TRBJ1-6 | - | - | TRBV5-8 | CASSLDSVYNSPLHF | TGTGCCAGCAGCTTGGACAGCGTCTATAATTCACCCCTCCACTTT
TRBJ1-5 | - | - | TRBV19 | CASSPGIGNQPQHF | TGTGCCAGTAGTCCGGGCATAGGTAATCAGCCCCAGCATTTT
TRBJ2-3 | - | TRBD2 | TRBV30 | CAWRGLAGVRDTQYF | TGTGCCTGGAGGGGACTAGCGGGAGTTCGAGATACGCAGTATTTT
TRBJ2-1 | - | TRBD2 | TRBV9 | CASSITGTSGYNEQFF | TGTGCCAGCAGCATTACCGGGACTAGCGGATACAATGAGCAGTTCTTC
TRBJ2-3 | - | - | TRBV19 | CASSITGTDTQYF | TGTGCCAGTAGTATTACAGGCACAGATACGCAGTATTTT